Listed below are T cell receptor beta chains from one sample, sequenced in a study of cytomegalovirus exposure and HLA in healthy donors. Repertoires were generated with immunoSEQ multiplex PCR, while TCRdb's copy carries only in-frame clones and drops some. The sample shows approximately 91,000 clones, more than 65% of them seen only once. The sequenced sample was PBMCs. The receptors originated from a human donor in good health. The CDR3 runs from the conserved cysteine through the conserved F or W. Fields, in order: clone size, J gene, D gene, V gene, CDR3 protein, CDR3 DNA. The D gene is left open where the match is weak. Some rows have no size entry. The others give once, few or many, or a class for an expanded clone.

- | TRBJ1-3 | TRBD1 | TRBV28 | CASSPVGQSPLRGNTIYF | TGTGCCAGCAGTCCCGTGGGACAGAGCCCGTTGAGAGGAAACACCATATATTTT
- | TRBJ1-1 | - | TRBV11-2 | CASREPGARRTEAFF | TGTGCCAGCAGGGAACCAGGGGCTCGGAGGACTGAAGCTTTCTTT
- | TRBJ2-7 | TRBD2 | TRBV2 | CASSVLAGGPYEQYF | TGTGCCAGCAGTGTCCTAGCGGGAGGGCCATACGAGCAGTACTTC
- | TRBJ1-5 | TRBD1 | TRBV2 | CASTGDRTGGNQPQHF | TGTGCCAGCACCGGCGATAGGACAGGGGGCAATCAGCCCCAGCATTTT
- | TRBJ1-2 | TRBD1 | TRBV6-5 | CASSRDRVRGYTF | TGTGCCAGCAGCCGGGACAGGGTACGGGGCTACACCTTC
- | TRBJ1-2 | - | TRBV5-5 | CASSSRDGGSGYTF | TGTGCCAGCAGCTCGCGGGACGGGGGGAGCGGCTACACCTTC
- | TRBJ2-3 | TRBD2 | TRBV7-8 | CASSLVPLGAGGSTDTQYF | TGTGCCAGCAGCTTAGTCCCGTTGGGGGCGGGGGGTAGCACAGATACGCAGTATTTT
- | TRBJ2-7 | TRBD2 | TRBV10-2 | CATELALTYEQYF | TGCGCCACCGAACTAGCGCTAACCTACGAGCAGTACTTC
- | TRBJ1-1 | - | TRBV30 | CAWSQPRVRAEAFF | TGTGCCTGGAGCCAACCCAGGGTTAGGGCTGAAGCTTTCTTT
- | TRBJ2-3 | - | TRBV7-8 | CASSPRRGTDTQYF | TGTGCCAGCAGCCCCCGCCGGGGCACAGATACGCAGTATTTT
- | TRBJ2-7 | - | TRBV27 | CASSLLDRPYEQYF | TGTGCCAGCAGTTTATTAGACAGGCCCTACGAGCAGTACTTC
- | TRBJ1-4 | - | TRBV6-5 | CASGDTAGEKLFF | TGTGCCAGCGGGGACACCGCTGGTGAAAAACTGTTTTTT
- | TRBJ2-7 | - | TRBV7-2 | CASSSQNYEQYF | TGTGCCAGCAGCTCCCAAAACTACGAGCAGTACTTC
- | TRBJ2-5 | - | TRBV19 | CASSGAPWETQYF | TGTGCCAGTAGCGGTGCCCCTTGGGAGACCCAGTACTTC
- | TRBJ2-4 | TRBD1 | TRBV19 | CASSIDPDRENIQYF | TGTGCCAGTAGTATAGACCCCGACAGGGAAAACATTCAGTACTTC
few | TRBJ2-7 | - | TRBV7-9 | CASSLGQYYEQYF | TGTGCCAGCAGCTTAGGTCAGTACTACGAGCAGTACTTC
once | TRBJ1-2 | - | TRBV10-3 | CAISESNRVNYGYTF | TGTGCCATCAGTGAGTCAAACAGGGTGAACTATGGCTACACCTTC